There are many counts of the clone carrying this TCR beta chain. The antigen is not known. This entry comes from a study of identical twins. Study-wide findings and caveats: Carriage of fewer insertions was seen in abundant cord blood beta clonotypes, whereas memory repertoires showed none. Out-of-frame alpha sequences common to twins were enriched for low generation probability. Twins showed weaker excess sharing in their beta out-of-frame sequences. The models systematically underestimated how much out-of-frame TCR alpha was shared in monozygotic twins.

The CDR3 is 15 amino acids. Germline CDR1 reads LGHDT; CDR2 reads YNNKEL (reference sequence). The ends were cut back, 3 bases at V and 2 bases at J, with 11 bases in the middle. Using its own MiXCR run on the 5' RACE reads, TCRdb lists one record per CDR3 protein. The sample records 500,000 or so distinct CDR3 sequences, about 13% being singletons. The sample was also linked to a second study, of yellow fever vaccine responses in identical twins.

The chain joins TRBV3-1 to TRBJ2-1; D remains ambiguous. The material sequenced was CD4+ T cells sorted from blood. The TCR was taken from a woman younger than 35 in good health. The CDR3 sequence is CASSQSSWAYNEQFF. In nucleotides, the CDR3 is TGTGCCAGCAGCCAGTCGTCGTGGGCCTACAATGAGCAGTTCTTC.